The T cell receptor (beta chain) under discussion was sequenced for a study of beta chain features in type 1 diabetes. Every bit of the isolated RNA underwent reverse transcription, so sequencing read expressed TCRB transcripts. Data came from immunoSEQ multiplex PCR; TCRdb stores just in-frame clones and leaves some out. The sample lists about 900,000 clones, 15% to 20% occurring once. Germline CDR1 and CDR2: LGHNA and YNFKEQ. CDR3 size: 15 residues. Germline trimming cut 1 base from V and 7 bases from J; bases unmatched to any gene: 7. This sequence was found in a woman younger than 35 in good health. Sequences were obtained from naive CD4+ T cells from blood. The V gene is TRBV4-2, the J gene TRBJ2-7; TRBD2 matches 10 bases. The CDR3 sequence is CASSQGLAGVLEQYF. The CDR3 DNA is TGTGCCAGCAGCCAAGGGCTAGCGGGAGTTCTTGAGCAGTACTTC.